The present entry profiles one TCR beta chain with its context. Antigen: not known. Trimming took off 4 bases at V and 0 bases at J, with 12 bases between the two ends. The CDR3 length is 15 residues. Germline CDR1 SQVTM, CDR2 ANQGSEA. The assay was immunoSEQ multiplex PCR, and TCRdb's table has in-frame clones only and misses some. Seen here are 20,000 to 25,000 clones, approximately 80% observed once, and the top ten hold roughly 3.8%. Flow cytometry was used to check the purity of CD4+ and CD8+ cells, which had been isolated by positive magnetic bead selection. The data stem from a study of somatic mutations in cytotoxic T cells in rheumatoid arthritis. Notes on the study in general: Among about 70 patients, 7 or 8 showed a largest CD8+ clone that surpassed 20% of CD8+ cells.

Specimen: CD8+ T cells sorted from blood. The sequence was obtained from an adult with rheumatoid arthritis. The chain carries TRBV29-1 and TRBJ2-2; TRBD1 might be the D (6 bases). The CDR3: CSVGLQGANTGELFF. The CDR3 nucleotides are TGCAGCGTTGGGTTACAGGGAGCGAACACCGGGGAGCTGTTTTTT.